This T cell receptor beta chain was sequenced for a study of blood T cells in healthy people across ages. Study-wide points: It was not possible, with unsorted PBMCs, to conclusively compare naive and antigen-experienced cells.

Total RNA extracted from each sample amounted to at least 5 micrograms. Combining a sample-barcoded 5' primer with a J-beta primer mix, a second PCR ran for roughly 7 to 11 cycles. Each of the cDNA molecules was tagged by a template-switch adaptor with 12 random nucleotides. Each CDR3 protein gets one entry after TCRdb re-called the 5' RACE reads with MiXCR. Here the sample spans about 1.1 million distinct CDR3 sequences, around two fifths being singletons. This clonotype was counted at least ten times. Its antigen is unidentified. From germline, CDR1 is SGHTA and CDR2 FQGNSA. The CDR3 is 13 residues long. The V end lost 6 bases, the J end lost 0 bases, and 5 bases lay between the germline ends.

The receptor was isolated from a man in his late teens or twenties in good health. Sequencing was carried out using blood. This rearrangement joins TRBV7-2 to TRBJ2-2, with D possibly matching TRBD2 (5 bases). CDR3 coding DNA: TGTGCCAGCAGTAGCGCGAACACCGGGGAGCTGTTTTTT. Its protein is CASSSANTGELFF.